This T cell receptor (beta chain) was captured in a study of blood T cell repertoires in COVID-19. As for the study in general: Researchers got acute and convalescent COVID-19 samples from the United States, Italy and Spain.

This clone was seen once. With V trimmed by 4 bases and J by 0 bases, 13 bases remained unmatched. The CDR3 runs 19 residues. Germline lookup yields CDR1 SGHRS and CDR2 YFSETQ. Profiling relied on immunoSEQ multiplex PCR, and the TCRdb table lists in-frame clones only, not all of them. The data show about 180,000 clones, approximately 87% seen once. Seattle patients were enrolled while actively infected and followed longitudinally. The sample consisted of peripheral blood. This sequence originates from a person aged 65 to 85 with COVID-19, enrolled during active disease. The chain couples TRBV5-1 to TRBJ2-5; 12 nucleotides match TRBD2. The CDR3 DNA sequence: TGCGCCAGCAGCCCCCAGAGGACTAGCGGGGCCTCGTACCAAGAGACCCAGTACTTC. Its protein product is CASSPQRTSGASYQETQYF.